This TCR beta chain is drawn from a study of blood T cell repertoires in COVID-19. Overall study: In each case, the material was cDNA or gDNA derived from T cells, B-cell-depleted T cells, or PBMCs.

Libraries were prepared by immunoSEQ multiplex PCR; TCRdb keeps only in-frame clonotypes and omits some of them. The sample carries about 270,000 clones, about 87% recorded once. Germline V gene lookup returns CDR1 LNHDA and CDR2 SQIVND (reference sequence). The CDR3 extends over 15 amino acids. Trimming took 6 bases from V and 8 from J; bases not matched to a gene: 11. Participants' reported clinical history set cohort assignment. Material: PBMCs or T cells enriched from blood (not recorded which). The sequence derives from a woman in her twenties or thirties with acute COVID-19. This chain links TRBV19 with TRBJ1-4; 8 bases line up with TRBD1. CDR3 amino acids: CASRSQGVQQEKLFF. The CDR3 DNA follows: TGTGCCAGTAGATCACAGGGGGTTCAGCAGGAAAAACTGTTTTTT.